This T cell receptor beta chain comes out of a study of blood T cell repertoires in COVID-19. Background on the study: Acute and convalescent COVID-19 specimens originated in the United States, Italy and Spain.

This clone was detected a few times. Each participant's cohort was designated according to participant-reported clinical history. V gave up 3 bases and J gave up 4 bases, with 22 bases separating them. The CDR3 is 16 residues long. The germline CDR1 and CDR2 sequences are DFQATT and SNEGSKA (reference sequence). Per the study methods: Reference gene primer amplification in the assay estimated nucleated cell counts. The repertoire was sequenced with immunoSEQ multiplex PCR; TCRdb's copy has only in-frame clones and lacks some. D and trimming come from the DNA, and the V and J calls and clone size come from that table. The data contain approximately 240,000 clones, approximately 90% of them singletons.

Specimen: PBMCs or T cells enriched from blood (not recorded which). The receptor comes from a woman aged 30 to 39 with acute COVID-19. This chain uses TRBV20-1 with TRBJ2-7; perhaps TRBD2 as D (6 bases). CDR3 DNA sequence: TGCAGTGCTAGTGGTCCGCCTCCCGGGGGATGGTACGAGCAGTACTTC. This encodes CSASGPPPGGWYEQYF.